These 20 T cell receptor beta chains were all obtained from the same sample, sequenced in a study of control samples from healthy donors and cancer patients. TCRdb keeps only in-frame clones here, not all; method: immunoSEQ multiplex PCR. Of some 150,000 clones in the sample, over 85% were seen once. Sequenced: blood. These receptors were obtained from an older woman in good health.

DNA for the CDR3: TGTGCCAGCACGCCTACTAGCGGGGGGACCGCGAACACCGGGGAGCTGTTTTTT. This sequence encodes CASTPTSGGTANTGELFF. This chain uses TRBV9 with TRBJ2-2, with 12 bases fitting TRBD2. This CDR3 is built from 18 residues. J lost 0 bases, V lost 6 bases, and 9 bases had no gene match. Germline V gene lookup returns CDR1 SGDLS and CDR2 YYNGEE.

This rearrangement joins TRBV5-6 to TRBJ1-3; D is ambiguous. The length of the CDR3 is 15 residues. V was cut by 0 bases and J by 0 bases, with 7 bases left in between. Germline loops: CDR1 SGHDT, CDR2 YYEEEE. Here the CDR3 reads CASSLGHISGNTIYF. The CDR3 nucleotides read TGTGCCAGCAGCTTGGGACACATCTCTGGAAACACCATATATTTT.

The chain is built from TRBV19 and TRBJ2-2; TRBD2 might be the D (6 bases). The CDR3 loop spans 14 amino acids. Germline loops: CDR1 LNHDA, CDR2 SQIVND (reference sequence). Trimming took off 10 bases at V and 5 bases at J, with 17 bases between the two ends. The CDR3 here is CAIDRDFRTGELFF. The CDR3 nucleotides are TGTGCCATCGACCGGGACTTTAGGACCGGGGAGCTGTTTTTT.

V usage is TRBV10-1 and J usage is TRBJ1-1, with D possibly matching TRBD1 (5 bases). The germline gives CDR1 WNHNN, CDR2 SYGVQD (reference sequence). The CDR3 covers 13 residues. The V end lost 4 bases, the J end lost 1 base, and 7 bases lay between the germline ends. This chain's CDR3 is CASSAGGNTEAFF. CDR3 sequence (DNA): TGCGCCAGCAGTGCGGGGGGGAACACTGAAGCTTTCTTT.

The chain recombines TRBV7-6 with TRBJ1-2; D may be TRBD1 (5 bases). The germline V gene has CDR1 SGHVS and CDR2 FNYEAQ. The CDR3 sequence is 13 residues long. V was pared by 0 bases and J by 8 bases, with 10 bases between. The CDR3 DNA reads TGTGCCAGCAGCTTAGCGGCCAGGGACGGCTACACCTTC. This sequence encodes CASSLAARDGYTF.

This sequence joins TRBV7-8 and TRBJ2-2; D gene unclear. CDR1 is SGHVS and CDR2 is FQNEAQ in the germline V gene. V shed 1 base and J shed 4 bases, with 10 bases lying between them. The CDR3 extends over 15 amino acids. The CDR3 protein is CASSLGRRGTGELFF. For the CDR3, the DNA is TGTGCCAGCAGCTTAGGTCGCCGTGGCACCGGGGAGCTGTTTTTT.

The J gene is TRBJ2-7, the V gene TRBV28; unclear D gene. The CDR3 is 12 residues long. V was clipped by 3 bases and J by 2 bases, with 5 bases between them. Looked up from germline, CDR1 is MDHEN and CDR2 is SYDVKM. The CDR3 is CASSFGAYEQYF. CDR3 in DNA: TGTGCCAGCAGTTTCGGAGCCTACGAGCAGTACTTC. Full variable domain (missing parts from reference TRBV28 and TRBJ2-7): DVKVTQSSRYLVKRTGEKVFLECVQDMDHENMFWYRQDPGLGLRLIYFSYDVKMKEKGDIPEGYSVSREKKERFSLILESASTNQTSMYLCASSFGAYEQYFGPGTRLTVT.

This clone was observed once. The V gene is TRBV6-6, the J gene TRBJ2-1; maybe TRBD1 (6 bases). Trimming left V 8 bases short and J 3 bases short, with 11 bases between. This CDR3 is built from 13 residues. Germline V gene lookup returns CDR1 MNHNY and CDR2 SVGAGI (reference sequence). Here the CDR3 DNA reads TGTGCCAGCGGGGGCGGACGCTACAATGAGCAGTTCTTC. Encoded protein: CASGGGRYNEQFF.

The chain combines TRBV12-3 or TRBV12-4 with TRBJ2-1; D unresolved. The V end lost 6 bases, the J end lost 6 bases, and 6 bases lay between the germline ends. CDR3 size: 11 residues. CDR3 DNA: TGTGCCAGCAGCCGGCTCAATGAGCAGTTCTTC. This gives the protein CASSRLNEQFF.

V gene TRBV19 combines with J gene TRBJ2-2; D is perhaps TRBD1 (6 bases). Trimming left V 8 bases short and J 0 bases short, with 22 bases between. From germline, CDR1 is LNHDA and CDR2 SQIVND (reference sequence). The CDR3 sequence is 18 residues long. The CDR3 nucleotides read TGTGCCAGTCACGTCGACAGGCTGGTTGGTTCGAACACCGGGGAGCTGTTTTTT. This sequence encodes CASHVDRLVGSNTGELFF.

In this sample, this clone turned up once. This rearrangement joins TRBV6-5 to TRBJ1-2; D may be TRBD1 (6 bases). V lost 2 bases and J 4 bases, leaving 17 bases between the germline ends. This CDR3 has 16 residues. Germline CDR1 and CDR2: MNHEY and SVGAGI. The CDR3 protein is CASSYRIWGQSYGYTF. The CDR3 nucleotides read TGTGCCAGCAGTTACCGCATTTGGGGGCAGAGCTATGGCTACACCTTC.

V usage is TRBV25-1 and J usage is TRBJ2-7; 8 nucleotides align to TRBD1. CDR3 length: 13 residues. Germline values: CDR1 MGHDK, CDR2 SYGVNS. V lost 6 bases to trimming and J lost 5 bases; unmatched junction nucleotides: 6. Written as DNA, the CDR3 is TGTGCCAGCAGAGCTACAGGGGGACACGAGCAGTACTTC. Translated: CASRATGGHEQYF.

The gene calls are TRBV7-6 and TRBJ1-6, with 7 bases matching TRBD1. Germline V gene data show CDR1 as SGHVS and CDR2 as FNYEAQ. Trimming at V came to 5 bases and at J to 4 bases, leaving 5 bases not matched to a gene. CDR3 length: 15 residues. This CDR3 is CASSPQGEYNSPLHF. CDR3 in DNA: TGTGCCAGCAGCCCTCAGGGGGAGTATAATTCACCCCTCCACTTT.

The chain links TRBV6-2 or TRBV6-3 to TRBJ2-7; 7 bases are a match to TRBD2. Germline V gene sequence: CDR1 MNHEY, CDR2 SVGEGT. J gave up 2 bases and V 6 bases, and 13 bases lay outside the gene matches. This CDR3 contains 16 residues. The CDR3 region has the DNA TGTGCCAGCAGCGGAAGGGCTAGCGGCGTAACCTACGAGCAGTACTTC. Translation gives CASSGRASGVTYEQYF.

J is TRBJ1-2 and V is TRBV18; unclear D gene. With 2 bases removed from V and 0 bases from J, the gap between germline ends came to 13 bases. This CDR3 has 16 residues. Germline V gene lookup returns CDR1 KGHSH and CDR2 LQKENI. CDR3 in amino acids: CASSPTLAETNYGYTF. In DNA form, the CDR3 reads TGTGCCAGCTCACCAACCCTAGCAGAGACTAACTATGGCTACACCTTC. The full variable domain, completed using reference TRBV18 and TRBJ1-2, is NAGVMQNPRHLVRRRGQEARLRCSPMKGHSHVYWYRQLPEEGLKFMVYLQKENIIDESGMPKERFSAEFPKEGPSILRIQQVVRGDSAAYFCASSPTLAETNYGYTFGSGTRLTVV.

This chain links TRBV5-6 with TRBJ1-2; 8 positions match TRBD1. The length of the CDR3 is 17 residues. The germline V gene encodes CDR1 SGHDT and CDR2 YYEEEE. Unmatched junction bases numbered 18, after V lost 4 bases and J lost 7 bases. DNA of the CDR3: TGTGCCAGCAGCCGGGGCCAGGGGGCTAAGACAGGGACTGGCTACACCTTC. The encoded protein is CASSRGQGAKTGTGYTF.

V gene TRBV6-2 or TRBV6-3 combines with J gene TRBJ1-5, with 7 bases that match TRBD1. V shed 2 bases and J 3 bases; nucleotides not matched to a gene: 16. Per the germline V gene, CDR1 is MNHEY and CDR2 is SVGEGT. The CDR3 is 19 residues long. CDR3 loop: CASSYTLMTGPSFNQPQHF. The CDR3 region has the DNA TGTGCCAGCAGTTACACCCTAATGACAGGGCCTTCTTTCAATCAGCCCCAGCATTTT.

This chain links TRBV6-2 or TRBV6-3 with TRBJ1-5; TRBD1 is a possible D gene (6 bases). Germline CDR1 and CDR2: MNHEY and SVGEGT. This CDR3 contains 14 residues. Between the trimmed V and J ends, which lost 4 bases and 3 bases, there was a span of 10 bases. The CDR3 DNA sequence: TGTGCCAGCAGTTCACAGGGTTACAATCAGCCCCAGCATTTT. Its protein product is CASSSQGYNQPQHF.

This chain joins TRBV25-1 and TRBJ2-2, with D perhaps assigned TRBD1 or TRBD2 (5 bases each). The V gene lost 4 bases and the J gene lost 5 bases, with 17 bases spanning the gap. Germline V CDR1 and CDR2: MGHDK, SYGVNS. This CDR3 region has 16 residues. Here the CDR3 reads CASSGQGTLRTGELFF. The DNA for the CDR3 is TGTGCCAGCAGTGGCCAAGGGACCCTACGGACCGGGGAGCTGTTTTTT.

J is TRBJ1-4 and V is TRBV5-1, with D unclear. Germline values: CDR1 SGHRS, CDR2 YFSETQ. V lost 0 bases and J 6 bases, leaving 9 bases between the germline ends. The CDR3 has 14 residues. The CDR3 nucleotides are TGCGCCAGCAGCTTGGGCTTGGACTATGAAAAACTGTTTTTT. Protein: CASSLGLDYEKLFF. The whole variable domain, filled in from reference TRBV5-1 and TRBJ1-4, reads KAGVTQTPRYLIKTRGQQVTLSCSPISGHRSVSWYQQTPGQGLQFLFEYFSETQRNKGNFPGRFSGRQFSNSRSEMNVSTLELGDSALYLCASSLGLDYEKLFFGSGTQLSVL.